These T cell receptor delta chains were read from a single sample in a study of γδ T cells in repeated Plasmodium falciparum infection. With CATT, TCRdb re-called clones from the multiplex PCR reads. Here the sample spans about 48,000 delta-chain clones, less than 2% being singletons. Sequencing was done on a sample of gamma-delta T cells from blood. These receptor sequences come from a pool of human donors (malaria-infected and uninfected, not separated). Both conserved end residues are part of each CDR3. A D gene is named only where the DNA matches it firmly. Sizes are listed as how often the clone was seen (once, few, many) or a class if it is expanded.

abundance	d_gene	v_gene	j_gene	CDR3aa	CDR3nt
many	TRDD3	TRDV2	TRDJ3	CACDSVLGDIGGGDTRQMFF	TGTGCCTGTGACTCTGTACTGGGGGATATAGGTGGAGGAGACACCCGACAGATGTTTTTC
medium-sized	-	TRDV1	TRDJ2	CALGGPFWALTAQLFF	TGTGCTCTTGGGGGCCCTTTTTGGGCTTTGACAGCACAACTCTTCTTT
few	TRDD3	TRDV1	TRDJ1	CALGETRNWGITGFTDKLIF	TGTGCCCTTGGGGAAACCCGAAACTGGGGGATAACAGGATTCACCGATAAACTCATCTTT
many	TRDD3	TRDV2	TRDJ1	CACDTVSKRGDTRTDKLIF	TGTGCCTGTGACACCGTGTCCAAGAGGGGGGATACCCGCACCGATAAACTCATCTTT
many	-	TRDV2	TRDJ1	CACDSLAWQAYTDKLIF	TGTGCCTGTGACAGCCTAGCCTGGCAGGCCTACACCGATAAACTCATCTTT
many	TRDD3	TRDV2	TRDJ1	CACDTLVLGDTADKLIF	TGTGCCTGTGACACCCTGGTACTGGGGGATACGGCCGATAAACTCATCTTT
large	-	TRDV2	TRDJ3	CACDAVRTLSSWDTRQMFF	TGTGCCTGTGACGCCGTGCGGACTTTAAGCTCCTGGGACACCCGACAGATGTTTTTC
many	TRDD3	TRDV2	TRDJ1	CACDTVLGDTRELTQYTDKLIF	TGTGCCTGTGACACGGTACTGGGGGATACGCGTGAACTAACACAGTACACCGATAAACTCATCTTT
many	-	TRDV3	TRDJ1	CALPRYDDTQLTDKLIF	TGTGCCTTACCCCGCTACGACGATACCCAACTCACCGATAAACTCATCTTT
medium-sized	TRDD3	TRDV1	TRDJ1	CALGELGPTRYWGIRSAADKLIF	TGTGCTCTTGGGGAACTCGGACCTACCCGCTACTGGGGGATACGTTCGGCCGCCGATAAACTCATCTTT
many	-	TRDV1	TRDJ1	CALGDVGDSPNRYTDKLIF	TGTGCTCTTGGGGATGTAGGGGATTCCCCTAATCGGTACACCGATAAACTCATCTTT
many	TRDD3	TRDV1	TRDJ1	CALGELVGDTRGKLIF	TGTGCTCTTGGGGAACTCGTGGGGGATACGCGTGGTAAACTCATCTTT
many	TRDD3	TRAV38-2/DV8	TRDJ1	CAYIPGVDTGGCGLGKLIF	TGTGCTTATATCCCGGGGGTCGATACTGGGGGATGCGGCTTGGGTAAACTCATCTTT
many	-	TRDV1	TRDJ1	CALGEQLLPLWGLPFGKLIF	TGTGCTCTTGGGGAACAGCTCCTACCGCTCTGGGGGCTCCCATTTGGTAAACTCATCTTT
many	-	TRDV1	TRDJ1	CALGEPSSLPVLYLTDKLIF	TGTGCTCTTGGGGAACCCTCTTCGCTACCGGTACTCTATCTCACCGATAAACTCATCTTT
medium-sized	-	TRDV1	TRDJ1	CALGRNIRTDKLIF	TGTGCTCTTGGGAGGAACATCAGGACCGATAAACTCATCTTT
many	TRDD3	TRDV1	TRDJ1	CALNHKANWGIRPTDKLIF	TGTGCTCTCAATCACAAGGCAAATTGGGGGATACGGCCCACCGATAAACTCATCTTT
many	TRDD3	TRDV1	TRDJ1	CALGPPPPSSTSYWGIHYTDKLIF	TGTGCTCTTGGGCCACCCCCTCCTTCCTCCACCTCCTACTGGGGGATACACTACACCGATAAACTCATCTTT
many	TRDD3	TRDV2	TRDJ1	CACDGLRGDTYTDKLIF	TGTGCCTGTGACGGGCTGAGGGGGGATACGTACACCGATAAACTCATCTTT
medium-sized	-	TRDV1	TRDJ1	CALGDPFGGKAYTDKLIF	TGTGCTCTTGGGGACCCATTTGGGGGGAAGGCGTACACCGATAAACTCATCTTT
few	-	TRDV3	TRDJ1	CASPLGMTKLIF	TGTGCCTCCCCCCTCGGGATGACTAAACTCATCTTT
many	-	TRDV1	TRDJ1	CALGALPPHGGTLELIF	TGTGCTCTTGGTGCCCTTCCTCCCCACGGGGGGACCCTTGAACTCATCTTT
many	TRDD3	TRDV2	TRDJ1	CACDSLGTGGYTPYTDKLIF	TGTGCCTGTGACTCTTTAGGCACTGGGGGATACACCCCTTACACCGATAAACTCATCTTT